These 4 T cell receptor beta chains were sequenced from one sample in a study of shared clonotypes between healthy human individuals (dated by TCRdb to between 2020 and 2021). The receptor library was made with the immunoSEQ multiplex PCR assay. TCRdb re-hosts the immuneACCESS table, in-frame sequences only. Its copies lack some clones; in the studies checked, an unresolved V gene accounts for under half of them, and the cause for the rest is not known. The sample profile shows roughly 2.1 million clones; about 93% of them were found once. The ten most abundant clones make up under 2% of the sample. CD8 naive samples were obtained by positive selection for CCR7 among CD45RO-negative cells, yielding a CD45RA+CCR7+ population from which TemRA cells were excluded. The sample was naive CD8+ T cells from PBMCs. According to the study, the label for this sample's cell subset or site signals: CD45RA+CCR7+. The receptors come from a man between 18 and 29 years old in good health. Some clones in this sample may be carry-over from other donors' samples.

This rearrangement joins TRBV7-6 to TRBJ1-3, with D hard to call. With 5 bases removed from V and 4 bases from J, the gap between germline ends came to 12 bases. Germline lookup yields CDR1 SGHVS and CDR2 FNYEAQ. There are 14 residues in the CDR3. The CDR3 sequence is CASSQSDTGNTIYF. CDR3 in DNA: TGTGCCAGCAGCCAGAGTGACACGGGAAACACCATATATTTT.

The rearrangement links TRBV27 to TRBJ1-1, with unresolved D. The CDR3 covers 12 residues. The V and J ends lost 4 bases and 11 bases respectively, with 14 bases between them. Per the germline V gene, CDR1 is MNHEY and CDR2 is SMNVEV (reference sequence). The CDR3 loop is CASSSFNTGAFF. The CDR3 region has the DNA TGTGCCAGCAGTTCATTTAACACTGGGGCTTTCTTT.

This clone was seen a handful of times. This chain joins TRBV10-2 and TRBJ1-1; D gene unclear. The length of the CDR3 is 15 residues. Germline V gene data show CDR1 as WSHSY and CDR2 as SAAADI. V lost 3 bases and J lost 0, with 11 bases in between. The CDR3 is CASSDHGRMNTEAFF. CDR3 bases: TGCGCCAGCAGTGACCACGGACGGATGAACACTGAAGCTTTCTTT.

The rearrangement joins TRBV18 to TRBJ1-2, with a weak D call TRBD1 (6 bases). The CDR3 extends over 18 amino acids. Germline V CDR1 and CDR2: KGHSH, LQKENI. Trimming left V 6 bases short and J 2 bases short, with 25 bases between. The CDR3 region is CASSQAPPGSTGNYGYTF. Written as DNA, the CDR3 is TGTGCCAGCTCCCAGGCCCCTCCCGGATCGACAGGAAACTATGGCTACACCTTC.